Listed here is a single T cell receptor beta chain. The assay was immunoSEQ multiplex PCR, and TCRdb's table has in-frame clones only and misses some. This table has approximately 62,000 clones, roughly 86% appearing once. This sample is part of a study of OX40 agonist ivuxolimab in advanced cancers. Study in general: Ivuxolimab is an agonistic anti-OX40 (CD134) antibody, and patients were treated with it. At doses from 0.01 to 10 mg/kg, patients were given intravenous ivuxolimab every 2 weeks.

The V gene's germline CDR1 is LNHDA and CDR2 SQIVND (reference sequence). The length of the CDR3 is 13 residues. With 5 bases removed from V and 9 bases from J, the gap between germline ends came to 14 bases. This clonotype was sampled from an adult with an advanced solid tumor such as melanoma, head and neck, liver or kidney cancer. The chain couples TRBV19 to TRBJ2-1; D perhaps matches TRBD1 (5 bases). The source was CD4+ or CD8+ T cells sorted from blood, collected in a trial of the OX40 agonist ivuxolimab. The CDR3 bases are TGTGCCAGTAGTCCGGACCGCCAGGGTGAGCAGTTCTTC. Translating gives CASSPDRQGEQFF.